The next 7 T cell receptor beta chains were all read from a single sample in a study of blood T cell repertoires in COVID-19. Sequencing used immunoSEQ multiplex PCR; TCRdb keeps in-frame clones, though not all of them. This repertoire shows about 140,000 clones, 65% to 85% found once; its top ten account for 4.5% to 6%. The sequenced material came from peripheral blood. The receptors come from a woman in her 50s with acute or convalescent COVID-19.

This chain uses TRBV7-9 with TRBJ2-2; D is unresolved. CDR1 and CDR2 (germline): SEHNR, FQNEAQ (reference sequence). With 8 bases removed from V and 4 bases from J, the gap between germline ends came to 5 bases. The CDR3 is 11 amino acids. The chain's CDR3 is CASSVTGELFF. CDR3 DNA: TGTGCCAGCTCCGTCACCGGGGAGCTGTTTTTT.

The chain couples TRBV28 to TRBJ2-1; D gene ambiguous. The germline gives CDR1 MDHEN, CDR2 SYDVKM. The CDR3 loop spans 13 amino acids. Deletions cut 2 bases from V and 7 bases from J, with 9 bases between. DNA for the CDR3: TGTGCCAGCAGTTTAGGCCAACAGAATGAGCAGTTCTTC. Translation gives CASSLGQQNEQFF.

This chain links TRBV27 with TRBJ1-2, with D perhaps matching TRBD1 (6 bases). The germline CDR1 and CDR2 sequences are MNHEY and SMNVEV (reference sequence). This CDR3 has 16 residues. Deletions cut 8 bases from V and 6 bases from J, with 25 bases between. CDR3 nucleotide sequence: TGTGCCAGCTTATTTGGGGCCGCGACAGGCCAACATGGCTACACCTTC. The encoded protein is CASLFGAATGQHGYTF.

V gene TRBV10-2 combines with J gene TRBJ2-7; 8 bases are shared with TRBD1. The V segment lost 5 bases and the J segment 1 base; nucleotides outside the gene matches: 10. In germline, CDR1 is WSHSY, CDR2 SAAADI. The CDR3 extends over 16 amino acids. The CDR3 DNA reads as TGCGCCAGCAGTCACCTTGGGACAGGCGGATCCTACGAGCAGTACTTC. Translating it yields CASSHLGTGGSYEQYF.

This clone was detected a few times. CDR3 sequence reads: CASSHREGMNTEAFF. DNA for the CDR3: TGTGCCAGCAGCCACAGGGAGGGGATGAACACTGAAGCTTTCTTT. J is TRBJ1-1 and V is TRBV6-2 or TRBV6-3, with D possibly TRBD1 on 6 matching bases. The CDR3 is 15 residues long. Germline V gives CDR1 MNHEY, CDR2 SVGEGT. V was trimmed by 6 bases and J by 0 bases, leaving 14 bases between them.

The chain joins TRBV6-5 to TRBJ1-2; possible D gene TRBD1, 6 bases. CDR1 and CDR2 (germline): MNHEY, SVGAGI. V was shortened by 7 bases and J by 6 bases, with 18 bases between the two germline ends. CDR3 length: 14 amino acids. The CDR3 nucleotides are TGTGCCAGCAACCCCGAGGGGGGGAGAGATGGCTACACCTTC. Protein: CASNPEGGRDGYTF.

The V gene is TRBV19, the J gene TRBJ2-3; 8 nucleotides agree with TRBD2. V lost 7 bases to trimming and J lost 3 bases; unmatched junction nucleotides: 9. The CDR3 extends over 15 amino acids. Germline V gene data show CDR1 as LNHDA and CDR2 as SQIVND (reference sequence). This CDR3 reads CASKTGLGGTDTQYF. CDR3 nucleotides: TGTGCCAGTAAAACGGGACTAGGGGGTACAGATACGCAGTATTTT.